Presented here are 9 T cell receptor beta chains from one specimen sequenced in a study of blood T cells in healthy people across ages. Primers used in a second PCR of about 7 to 11 cycles were a sample-barcoded 5' primer and a J-beta primer mix. A single record per CDR3 protein comes from TCRdb applying MiXCR to the 5' RACE reads. The sample has 1,500,000 or so distinct CDR3 sequences; 55% to 75% are singletons. The sample comprised blood. These receptors were taken from a man aged 18-30 years in good health.

V usage is TRBV6-5 and J usage is TRBJ2-3, with TRBD2 matching 8 bases. This CDR3 comprises 20 residues. In germline, CDR1 is MNHEY, CDR2 SVGAGI. V gave up 0 bases and J gave up 2 bases; unmatched junction bases: 16. CDR3 residues: CASSYSKTTIAGSFTDTQYF. The DNA of the CDR3 is TGTGCCAGCAGTTACTCGAAGACGACCATAGCGGGGTCCTTCACAGATACGCAGTATTTT.

This chain uses TRBV29-1 with TRBJ2-3; TRBD2 matches at 8 bases. The germline V gene encodes CDR1 SQVTM and CDR2 ANQGSEA. The CDR3 length is 14 residues. V dropped 3 bases and J dropped 4; count of bases not matched to a gene: 6. The CDR3 bases are TGCAGCGTTGAGAGCGGGAGCAAGGCAGATACGCAGTATTTT. Its translation: CSVESGSKADTQYF.

The genes are TRBV6-6 and TRBJ2-7, with D uncertain. The end of the DNA aligns better with TRBJ2-4, so the J call may be wrong. The CDR3 extends over 13 amino acids. Germline loops: CDR1 MNHNY, CDR2 SVGAGI (reference sequence). The CDR3 loop reads CASSSPQENIQYF. CDR3 DNA sequence: TGTGCCAGCAGTTCTCCCCAAGAAAACATTCAGTACTTC.

This chain connects TRBV2 to TRBJ2-5; no definite D call. Per germline, CDR1 SNHLY and CDR2 FYNNEI. The V end lost 6 bases, the J end lost 2 bases, and 13 bases lay between the germline ends. The CDR3 is made up of 14 amino acids. The CDR3 DNA is TGTGCCAGCAGCGAATTTGTGGTGCAAGAGACCCAGTACTTC. It specifies CASSEFVVQETQYF.

The chain is built from TRBV2 and TRBJ1-5; a possible D gene is TRBD1 (5 bases). CDR1 and CDR2 from the germline V gene are SNHLY and FYNNEI. This CDR3 spans 16 amino acids. V gave up 0 bases and J gave up 2 bases, with 11 bases separating them. The CDR3 DNA follows: TGTGCCAGCAGTGAAGCGTTGGGACGGGGCAATCAGCCCCAGCATTTT. Translated, it gives CASSEALGRGNQPQHF.

This clonotype has only a few counts. The chain recombines TRBV12-3 or TRBV12-4 with TRBJ2-5; the D gene is possibly TRBD2 (6 bases). V lost 3 bases and J 1 base, leaving 9 bases between the germline ends. This CDR3 comprises 14 residues. CDR3 DNA: TGTGCCAGCAGTTTTTTGGGGGGCCAAGAGACCCAGTACTTC. Encoded protein: CASSFLGGQETQYF.

V usage is TRBV7-2 and J usage is TRBJ2-1, with 8 bases that match TRBD1. Trimming took 3 bases from V and 4 from J; bases not matched to a gene: 5. CDR3 length: 15 residues. Germline lookup yields CDR1 SGHTA and CDR2 FQGNSA. CDR3 sequence: CASSFGQGYYNEQFF. CDR3 nucleotide sequence: TGTGCCAGCAGCTTCGGACAGGGCTATTACAATGAGCAGTTCTTC.

This clonotype was detected only a few times. DNA of the CDR3: TGTGCCAGCAGCTTAGCGGTCCAGGTCACATACGAGCAGTACTTC. Protein product: CASSLAVQVTYEQYF. The V gene is TRBV7-2, the J gene TRBJ2-7; D call uncertain. The CDR3 length is 15 residues. From germline, CDR1 is SGHTA and CDR2 FQGNSA. V was pared by 0 bases and J by 4 bases, with 13 bases between.

This clonotype was counted only a few times. The chain uses TRBV9 and TRBJ2-7; 7 bases fit TRBD1. V lost 0 bases, J lost 2 bases, and 5 bases stayed unmatched. Germline V gives CDR1 SGDLS, CDR2 YYNGEE. This CDR3 region has 15 residues. CDR3 DNA: TGTGCCAGCAGCGTAGAATTAGGGGGCCCCTACGAGCAGTACTTC. Residues: CASSVELGGPYEQYF.